The 15 T cell receptor beta chains given below trace back to one sample, sequenced in a study of OX40 agonist ivuxolimab in advanced cancers. Repertoires were generated with immunoSEQ multiplex PCR, while TCRdb's copy carries only in-frame clones and drops some. The sample yields some 31,000 clones, more than 70% seen once. This specimen was CD4+ or CD8+ T cells sorted from blood, taken in a trial of the OX40 agonist ivuxolimab. These receptors were collected from an adult with an advanced solid tumor such as melanoma, head and neck, liver or kidney cancer.

The V gene is TRBV5-1, the J gene TRBJ2-3; D uncertain. The CDR3 has 14 residues. CDR1 and CDR2 (germline): SGHRS, YFSETQ. V shed 3 bases and J shed 2 bases, with 10 bases lying between them. CDR3: CASSWGGVTDTQYF. The CDR3 nucleotides are TGCGCCAGCAGCTGGGGTGGGGTCACAGATACGCAGTATTTT.

CDR3 bases: TGTGCCAGCAGGGACCACTTGAACACTGAAGCTTTCTTT. Translating it yields CASRDHLNTEAFF. The rearrangement uses TRBV6-5 and TRBJ1-1; D unclear. The CDR3 totals 13 residues. The germline V gene encodes CDR1 MNHEY and CDR2 SVGAGI. The V and J ends lost 6 bases and 0 bases respectively, with 8 bases between them.

As DNA, the CDR3 is TGTGCCAGCAGTGATGGTCAGCGAGAAGCTTTCTTT. It encodes CASSDGQREAFF. The chain couples TRBV2 to TRBJ1-1; D is uncertain. The germline V gene encodes CDR1 SNHLY and CDR2 FYNNEI. The length of the CDR3 is 12 residues. V was trimmed by 3 bases and J by 8 bases, leaving 10 bases between them.

The genes are TRBV5-1 and TRBJ1-1; TRBD1 matches at 8 bases. Germline assignment: CDR1 SGHRS and CDR2 YFSETQ. The length of the CDR3 is 14 residues. V lost 0 bases to trimming and J lost 10 bases; unmatched junction nucleotides: 8. The CDR3 sequence: CASSLGTGTRGAFF. DNA for the CDR3: TGCGCCAGCAGCTTGGGGACAGGGACCCGTGGAGCTTTCTTT.

The chain is built from TRBV6-1 and TRBJ2-7; 7 bases map to TRBD1. The CDR3 runs 17 residues. Unmatched junction bases numbered 14, after V lost 4 bases and J lost 2 bases. Germline CDR1 reads MNHNS; CDR2 reads SASEGT. CDR3 in DNA: TGTGCCAGCAGTGTTAAAGGGACAGTAACTGGAACCTACGAGCAGTACTTC. Translating it yields CASSVKGTVTGTYEQYF.

The chain is built from TRBV2 and TRBJ1-4; tentatively, D is TRBD1 (5 bases). This CDR3 region has 16 residues. V lost 4 bases to trimming and J lost 7 bases, with 19 bases between them. Germline-derived CDR1 and CDR2 are SNHLY and FYNNEI. CDR3 in amino acids: CASSGSVGVPLEKLFF. CDR3 nucleotides: TGTGCCAGCAGTGGTTCGGTGGGGGTGCCGCTTGAAAAACTGTTTTTT.

The V and J genes are TRBV18 and TRBJ1-1; 7 nucleotides agree with TRBD1. The V gene end was trimmed by 0 bases and the J gene end by 5 bases; junction bases not matched to a gene: 9. The CDR3 runs 16 residues. Germline loops: CDR1 KGHSH, CDR2 LQKENI. The CDR3 nucleotides read TGTGCCAGCTCACCACCGGTGGGCAGGGGGGAAACTGAAGCTTTCTTT. It yields the protein CASSPPVGRGETEAFF. Together with reference TRBV18 and TRBJ1-1, the CDR3 gives the full variable domain: NAGVMQNPRHLVRRRGQEARLRCSPMKGHSHVYWYRQLPEEGLKFMVYLQKENIIDESGMPKERFSAEFPKEGPSILRIQQVVRGDSAAYFCASSPPVGRGETEAFFGQGTRLTVV.

The rearrangement uses TRBV5-4 and TRBJ2-2; D ambiguous. Germline CDR1 is SGHNT and CDR2 is YYREEE (reference sequence). This CDR3 has 15 amino acids. V shed 0 bases and J shed 3 bases, with 9 bases lying between them. CDR3 amino acids: CASSLGSKHTGELFF. CDR3 DNA: TGTGCCAGCAGCTTGGGGTCCAAGCACACCGGGGAGCTGTTTTTT.

The chain links TRBV11-2 to TRBJ2-7, with D perhaps given as TRBD1 or TRBD2 (5 bases each). This CDR3 is built from 11 residues. V was pared by 7 bases and J by 8 bases, with 12 bases between. Germline CDR1 SGHAT, CDR2 FQNNGV. The CDR3 sequence: CASNEMGQQYF. The CDR3 nucleotides are TGTGCCAGCAACGAAATGGGACAGCAGTACTTC.

This chain links TRBV29-1 with TRBJ1-2, with unresolved D. Germline V lookup: CDR1 SQVTM, CDR2 ANQGSEA. V was clipped by 4 bases and J by 4 bases, with 16 bases between them. This CDR3 has 14 residues. CDR3 loop: CSVGGSTLSYGYTF. DNA of the CDR3: TGCAGCGTTGGAGGATCGACACTTAGCTATGGCTACACCTTC.

The chain uses TRBV6-1 and TRBJ2-1; 8 nucleotides match TRBD2. V lost 4 bases to trimming and J lost 14 bases; unmatched junction nucleotides: 4. This CDR3 contains 11 residues. The germline CDR1 and CDR2 sequences are MNHNS and SASEGT. CDR3 coding DNA: TGTGCCAGCAGTGCCGGGACTAGTAAGTTCTTC. This sequence encodes CASSAGTSKFF.

This clone has a handful of counts. This chain connects TRBV7-2 to TRBJ2-5; 8 nucleotides line up with TRBD1. The CDR3 is 13 amino acids. V shed 4 bases and J 5 bases; nucleotides not matched to a gene: 3. Germline CDR1 SGHTA, CDR2 FQGNSA. For the CDR3, the DNA is TGTGCCAGCAGCTCGGACAGGGCGGAGACCCAGTACTTC. Translated: CASSSDRAETQYF.

The chain employs TRBV6-1 and TRBJ2-5; no definite D call. The CDR3 runs to 13 residues. The V gene lost 1 base and the J gene lost 3 bases, with 6 bases spanning the gap. The V gene's germline CDR1 is MNHNS and CDR2 SASEGT. The DNA for the CDR3 is TGTGCCAGCAGTGAAGTGGCTAAAGAGACCCAGTACTTC. Protein product: CASSEVAKETQYF.

The rearrangement links TRBV7-9 to TRBJ1-5; D is ambiguous. Trimming shortened V by 1 base and J by 4 bases, and 5 bases separated the two germline ends. Per germline, CDR1 SEHNR and CDR2 FQNEAQ (reference sequence). The CDR3 loop spans 13 amino acids. The CDR3 nucleotides read TGTGCCAGCAGCTTAGTTGGGAATCAGCCCCAGCATTTT. Protein product: CASSLVGNQPQHF.

V and J are TRBV5-1 and TRBJ1-6; a possible D gene is TRBD1 (5 bases). This CDR3 comprises 16 residues. CDR1 and CDR2 (germline): SGHRS, YFSETQ. Trimming took off 0 bases at V and 8 bases at J, with 15 bases between the two ends. CDR3 protein: CASSLGFGDLHSPLHF. The CDR3 region has the DNA TGCGCCAGCAGCTTGGGATTTGGGGACCTCCATTCACCCCTCCACTTT. The full variable domain, in which reference TRBV5-1 and TRBJ1-6 provide the parts outside the CDR3, is KAGVTQTPRYLIKTRGQQVTLSCSPISGHRSVSWYQQTPGQGLQFLFEYFSETQRNKGNFPGRFSGRQFSNSRSEMNVSTLELGDSALYLCASSLGFGDLHSPLHFGNGTRLTVT.